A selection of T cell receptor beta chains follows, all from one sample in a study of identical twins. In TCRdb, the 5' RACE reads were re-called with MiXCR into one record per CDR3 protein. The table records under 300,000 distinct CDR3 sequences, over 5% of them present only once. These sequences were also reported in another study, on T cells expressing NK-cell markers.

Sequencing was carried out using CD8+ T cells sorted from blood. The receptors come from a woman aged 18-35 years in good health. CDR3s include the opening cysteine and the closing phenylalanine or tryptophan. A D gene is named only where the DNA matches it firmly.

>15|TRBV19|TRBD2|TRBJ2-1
CASNPLAGGPNEQFF
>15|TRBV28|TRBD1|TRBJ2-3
CASSLGQTSTDTQYF
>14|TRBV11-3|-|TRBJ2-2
CASSLRVSPGELFF
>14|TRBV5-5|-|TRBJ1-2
CASSLWDFATGYTF
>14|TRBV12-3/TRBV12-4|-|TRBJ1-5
CASGSGTSGQPQHF
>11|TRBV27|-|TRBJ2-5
CASSSTGSQYF
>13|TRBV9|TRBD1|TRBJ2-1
CASSAQGIDEQFF
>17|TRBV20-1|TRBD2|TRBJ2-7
CSARDFRGSSGPYEQYF
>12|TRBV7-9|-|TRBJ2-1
CASSLAVVEQFF
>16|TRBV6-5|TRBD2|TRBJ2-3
CASSNPGLADTDTQYF
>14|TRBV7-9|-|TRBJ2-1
CASSPSLKGDEQFF
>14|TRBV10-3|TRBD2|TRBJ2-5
CAIRRGLASETQYF
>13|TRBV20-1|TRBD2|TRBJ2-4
CSARGLAGNIQYF
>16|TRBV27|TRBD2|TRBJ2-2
CASSPRLAGVPGELFF
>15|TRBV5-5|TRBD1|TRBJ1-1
CASSLVGGRGTEAFF
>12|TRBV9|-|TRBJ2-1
CASSGAAGEQFF
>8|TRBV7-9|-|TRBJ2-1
CASSLEFF
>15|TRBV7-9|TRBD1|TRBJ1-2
CASSERQGEGYGYTF
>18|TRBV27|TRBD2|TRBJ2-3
CASSFAVLAGGSTDTQYF
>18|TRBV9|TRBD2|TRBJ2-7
CASSVSGLAGENSYEQYF
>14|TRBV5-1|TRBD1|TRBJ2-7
CASSLTGAGHEQYF
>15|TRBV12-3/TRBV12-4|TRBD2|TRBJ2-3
CASVTGTSSSDTQYF
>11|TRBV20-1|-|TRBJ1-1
CSARSGLEAFF
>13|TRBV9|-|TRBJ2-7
CASSDGLEYEQYF
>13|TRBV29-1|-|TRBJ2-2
CSVDAGSAGELFF
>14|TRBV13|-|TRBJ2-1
CASSPGGQYNEQFF
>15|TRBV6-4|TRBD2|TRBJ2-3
CASSESTGTSDTQYF
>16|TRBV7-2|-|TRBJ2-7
CASSLGTTDALYEQYF
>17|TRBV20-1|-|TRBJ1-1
CSARDSFLDRRNTEAFF
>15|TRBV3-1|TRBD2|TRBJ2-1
CASSPLAGENNEQFF
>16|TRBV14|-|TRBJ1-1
CASSQDPFSGVSEAFF
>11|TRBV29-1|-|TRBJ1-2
CSVEDRHGYTF
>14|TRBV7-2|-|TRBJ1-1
CASSYRAYDTEAFF
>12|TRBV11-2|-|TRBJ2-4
CASSFGGNIQYF
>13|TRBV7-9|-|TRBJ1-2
CASSFDVTRGYTF
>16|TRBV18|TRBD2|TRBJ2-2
CASSRTSGGNTGELFF
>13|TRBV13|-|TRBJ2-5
CASSPLTAETQYF
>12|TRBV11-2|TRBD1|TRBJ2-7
CASRITGGEQYF
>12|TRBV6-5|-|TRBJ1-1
CASSSKQGEAFF
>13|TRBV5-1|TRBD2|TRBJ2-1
CASSPAAGDEQFF
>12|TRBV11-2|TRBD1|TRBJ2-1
CASSRRQGAPSF
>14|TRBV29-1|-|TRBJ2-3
CSGGRRIPPHTQYF
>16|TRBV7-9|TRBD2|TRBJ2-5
CASSSRWGLAGETQYF
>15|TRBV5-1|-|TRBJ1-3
CASRAEPDSGNTIYF
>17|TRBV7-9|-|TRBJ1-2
CASSLDLLELANYGYTF
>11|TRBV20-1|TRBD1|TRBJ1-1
CSANTGVEAFF
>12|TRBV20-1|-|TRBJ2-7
CSAPRSIYEQYF
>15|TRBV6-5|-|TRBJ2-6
CASSYTPSGANVLTF
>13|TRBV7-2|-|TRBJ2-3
CASSSPRVDGQYF